This T cell receptor (beta chain) was obtained from a study of T cell repertoires in cytomegalovirus infection. A note on this clonotype: Its target is not known.

Study observations and caveats: The response measured ex vivo was dominated by TCR beta clonotypes (HLA-C-restricted and CMV-specific).

Trimming took off 6 bases at V and 9 bases at J, with 12 bases between the two ends. The CDR3 contains 12 residues. Germline assignment: CDR1 ENHRY and CDR2 SYGVKD. TCRdb re-called the reads with MiXCR, one entry per CDR3 protein. The table records hundreds of thousands of distinct CDR3 sequences, approximately 24% of them present only once. The clonotype comes from a human donor in good health (CMV status not recorded). Some clones in this sample may be carry-over from other donors' samples. Material for sequencing was CD8+ T cells from PBMCs. This chain uses TRBV10-3 with TRBJ2-1; a possible D gene is TRBD1 (6 bases). CDR3 protein: CAIRTQGSEQFF. CDR3 nucleotide sequence: TGTGCCATCAGGACACAGGGATCTGAGCAGTTCTTC.